The 29 T cell receptor beta chains below all came from one sample that was sequenced in a study of molecular identifiers for immune sequencing clone quantification. Via MiXCR, TCRdb re-called the PCR reads, giving one row per CDR3 protein. The profile shows approximately 500,000 distinct CDR3 sequences, roughly a fifth of them singletons. The sequencing input was naive CD8+ T cells from blood, with Jurkat cell RNA spiked in. Subset denoted: FACS-sorted CD8+CD4-CCR7+CD45RA+ naive T cells. These receptors were obtained from a human donor in good health. Some libraries in this study had Jurkat cell RNA spiked in.

The rearrangement uses TRBV20-1 and TRBJ2-7; TRBD2 agrees at 10 bases. This CDR3 has 15 amino acids. V lost 7 bases, J lost 4 bases, and 13 bases stayed unmatched. The V gene's germline CDR1 is DFQATT and CDR2 SNEGSKA (reference sequence). DNA of the CDR3: TGCAGTGTCACGGAGCGGGAGGGCCTTGTTTACGAGCAGTACTTC. The encoded protein is CSVTEREGLVYEQYF.

This clonotype was picked up a small number of times. The rearrangement joins TRBV20-1 to TRBJ2-3; 7 nucleotides agree with TRBD2. J gave up 4 bases and V 1 base, and 5 bases lay outside the gene matches. The CDR3 sequence is 14 residues long. Germline assignment: CDR1 DFQATT and CDR2 SNEGSKA (reference sequence). Here the CDR3 DNA reads TGCAGTGCTAGAGTGGGAGGGCCCGCAGATACGCAGTATTTT. Translation gives CSARVGGPADTQYF.

This clonotype was seen more than once but under ten times. The chain combines TRBV3-1 with TRBJ1-2, with unresolved D. Germline-derived CDR1 and CDR2 are LGHDT and YNNKEL (reference sequence). V was cut by 0 bases and J by 0 bases, with 11 bases left in between. The CDR3 length is 16 residues. CDR3 bases: TGTGCCAGCAGCCAAGAAATTTGGGCCTCTAACTATGGCTACACCTTC. Translating gives CASSQEIWASNYGYTF.

The chain joins TRBV19 to TRBJ2-7, with a tentative D call TRBD1 (5 bases). This CDR3 is built from 16 residues. In germline, CDR1 is LNHDA, CDR2 SQIVND (reference sequence). V lost 5 bases to trimming and J lost 6 bases, with 23 bases between them. The CDR3, as DNA: TGTGCCAGTAGTCCTTTCTTAGGGGTCTTAAGCTCCGAGCAGTACTTC. The encoded protein is CASSPFLGVLSSEQYF.

There are many counts of this clonotype. The rearrangement joins TRBV24-1 to TRBJ2-1; the D call may be TRBD1 or TRBD2 (5 bases each). Trimming stripped 6 bases from V and 7 bases from J, with 15 bases between. CDR3 length: 14 residues. From germline, CDR1 is KGHDR and CDR2 SFDVKD. CDR3 nucleotide sequence: TGTGCCACCAGTTCGGGACCCGACCCGAATGAGCAGTTCTTC. It specifies CATSSGPDPNEQFF.

The rearrangement uses TRBV28 and TRBJ2-5; TRBD1 agrees at 7 bases. This CDR3 region has 14 residues. The V segment lost 5 bases and the J segment 2 bases; nucleotides outside the gene matches: 5. Germline lookup yields CDR1 MDHEN and CDR2 SYDVKM. The CDR3 here is CASSTGTVQETQYF. The CDR3 DNA follows: TGTGCCAGCAGTACCGGGACAGTTCAAGAGACCCAGTACTTC.

In the case of this clonotype: A much bigger clone sits one base away, suggesting this may be a read error. Given the absence of the conserved phenylalanine or tryptophan at the CDR3 end, a read error is likely. The V call is TRBV20-1, the J call TRBJ2-3; TRBD2 might be the D (5 bases). This CDR3 region has 14 residues. V lost 8 bases and J lost 0, with 15 bases in between. Germline loops: CDR1 DFQATT, CDR2 SNEGSKA (reference sequence). The CDR3 region has the DNA TGCAGTTCGAGAGCGGATCTGAGCACAGATACGCAGTATCTT. The encoded protein is CSSRADLSTDTQYL.

This clonotype was found many times. This sequence joins TRBV29-1 and TRBJ2-3; 15 bases align to TRBD2. Trimming removed 4 bases from V and 6 bases from J; junction bases left unmatched: 2. In germline, CDR1 is SQVTM, CDR2 ANQGSEA. The CDR3 consists of 14 residues. The CDR3 nucleotides are TGCAGCGTTGTTGGGACTAGCGGGAGGGATACGCAGTATTTT. Its protein is CSVVGTSGRDTQYF.

The chain employs TRBV30 and TRBJ1-6, with unresolved D. Trimming removed 1 base at V and 7 bases at J, with 14 bases between. This CDR3 has 15 amino acids. Germline CDR1 and CDR2: GTSNPN and SVGIG (reference sequence). The CDR3 is CAWSGPDAWNSPLHF. As DNA, the CDR3 is TGTGCCTGGAGTGGACCCGACGCCTGGAATTCACCCCTCCACTTT.

Ten or more counts support this clonotype. CDR3 amino acids: CASSPSLVAVPSTDTQYF. DNA for the CDR3: TGTGCCAGCAGCCCTAGTCTTGTAGCCGTCCCTAGCACAGATACGCAGTATTTT. This chain links TRBV13 with TRBJ2-3, with no clear D. Per germline, CDR1 PRHDT and CDR2 FYEKMQ (reference sequence). V was shortened by 5 bases and J by 0 bases, with 21 bases between the two germline ends. This CDR3 spans 18 amino acids.

This clonotype has ten or more counts. The gene calls are TRBV20-1 and TRBJ2-7; no clear D. V lost 1 base, J lost 3 bases, and 10 bases lay in between. Germline V gene sequence: CDR1 DFQATT, CDR2 SNEGSKA (reference sequence). This CDR3 spans 13 amino acids. CDR3 residues: CSARVAGLYEQYF. The CDR3 DNA sequence: TGCAGTGCTAGAGTGGCAGGCCTCTACGAGCAGTACTTC.

This clonotype was detected ten times or more. V is TRBV20-1 and J is TRBJ2-1, with 12 bases aligning to TRBD2. Trimming cost V 2 bases and J 10 bases; bases outside gene matches: 9. The CDR3 totals 15 residues. From germline, CDR1 is DFQATT and CDR2 SNEGSKA (reference sequence). The CDR3, as DNA: TGCAGTGCTAGAAGGACTAGCGGGACGGTAGGAGAGCAGTTCTTC. This sequence encodes CSARRTSGTVGEQFF.

In regard to this clonotype: This may be a read error, as it is one base from a much larger clone. This rearrangement joins TRBV4-1 to TRBJ2-7, with TRBD1 matching over 8 bases. The CDR3 extends over 14 amino acids. Germline V gene sequence: CDR1 MGHRA, CDR2 YSYEKL. Germline trimming cut 3 bases from V and 9 bases from J; bases unmatched to any gene: 10. The CDR3 here is CASSHKDRVDGQYF. In nucleotides, the CDR3 is TGCGCCAGCAGCCACAAGGACAGGGTAGACGGGCAGTACTTC.

This clonotype was seen only a few times. This chain connects TRBV24-1 to TRBJ2-5; 9 nucleotides line up with TRBD1. Trimming took 4 bases from V and 4 from J; bases not matched to a gene: 9. CDR1 KGHDR and CDR2 SFDVKD come from the germline V gene. The CDR3 consists of 16 residues. The CDR3 sequence is CATSEAGQGFGETQYF. The CDR3 nucleotides read TGTGCCACCAGTGAGGCCGGACAGGGGTTCGGAGAGACCCAGTACTTC.

Only a few counts were recorded for this clonotype. The chain combines TRBV6-2 or TRBV6-3 with TRBJ2-7, with D perhaps TRBD2 (6 bases). Trimming removed 6 bases at V and 1 base at J, with 13 bases between. The CDR3 runs to 14 residues. Germline CDR1 and CDR2: MNHEY and SVGEGT. In DNA form, the CDR3 reads TGTGCCAGCAGCTCGGGACTGACTTCCTACGAGCAGTACTTC. Its translation is CASSSGLTSYEQYF.

The V gene is TRBV6-5, the J gene TRBJ2-2, with no clear D. V lost 0 bases to trimming and J lost 5 bases, with 7 bases between them. This CDR3 has 14 residues. Germline values: CDR1 MNHEY, CDR2 SVGAGI. CDR3 DNA: TGTGCCAGCAGTTACTCGACTTTAACCGGGGAGCTGTTTTTT. This codes for CASSYSTLTGELFF.

This clonotype was seen repeatedly, ten times or more. V is TRBV27 and J is TRBJ2-3; the D is unclear. The CDR3 length is 16 residues. Per germline, CDR1 MNHEY and CDR2 SMNVEV (reference sequence). Trimming removed 3 bases from V and 6 bases from J, with 19 bases in between. For the CDR3, the DNA is TGTGCCAGCAGTTTCGTTGGGGTGCTAGGATTGGATACGCAGTATTTT. Protein: CASSFVGVLGLDTQYF.

This clonotype was observed a few times. The genes are TRBV15 and TRBJ1-1; D possibly corresponds to TRBD1 (5 bases). Trimming took off 3 bases at V and 6 bases at J, with 14 bases between the two ends. The CDR3 spans 14 residues. The germline gives CDR1 LNHNV, CDR2 YYDKDF (reference sequence). CDR3 nucleotide sequence: TGTGCCACCAGCAGCCCGGGACGGGCAGCTGAAGCTTTCTTT. It translates to CATSSPGRAAEAFF. Full variable domain (outside the CDR3, taken from reference TRBV15 and TRBJ1-1): DAMVIQNPRYQVTQFGKPVTLSCSQTLNHNVMYWYQQKSSQAPKLLFHYYDKDFNNEADTPDNFQSRRPNTSFCFLDIRSPGLGDTAMYLCATSSPGRAAEAFFGQGTRLTVV.

The rearrangement joins TRBV18 to TRBJ2-7; TRBD2 might be the D (5 bases). V lost 4 bases and J 5 bases, leaving 15 bases between the germline ends. Germline V gene data show CDR1 as KGHSH and CDR2 as LQKENI. The length of the CDR3 is 14 residues. The CDR3 sequence: CASSLTLALHEQYF. CDR3 DNA sequence: TGTGCCAGCTCACTGACCCTAGCTCTCCACGAGCAGTACTTC.

This chain connects TRBV30 to TRBJ2-3; D unclear. The V end lost 0 bases, the J end lost 2 bases, and 6 bases lay between the germline ends. Germline V CDR1 and CDR2: GTSNPN, SVGIG (reference sequence). This CDR3 comprises 13 residues. For the CDR3, the DNA is TGTGCCTGGAGTGTCACGCCCACAGATACGCAGTATTTT. Encoded protein: CAWSVTPTDTQYF. The whole variable domain, remainder taken from reference TRBV30 and TRBJ2-3, is SQTIHQWPATLVQPVGSPLSLECTVEGTSNPNLYWYRQAAGRGLQLLFYSVGIGQISSEVPQNLSASRPQDRQFILSSKKLLLSDSGFYLCAWSVTPTDTQYFGPGTRLTVL.

Many counts were recorded for this clonotype. This sequence joins TRBV2 and TRBJ2-3; D is undetermined. The CDR3 is made up of 15 amino acids. Germline V gives CDR1 SNHLY, CDR2 FYNNEI. Deletions cut 4 bases from V and 3 bases from J, with 14 bases between. CDR3 bases: TGTGCCAGCAGTGGTTCCCTAGGGATGACAGATACGCAGTATTTT. The encoded protein is CASSGSLGMTDTQYF. The complete variable domain, with remaining parts taken from reference TRBV2 and TRBJ2-3, reads EPEVTQTPSHQVTQMGQEVILRCVPISNHLYFYWYRQILGQKVEFLVSFYNNEISEKSEIFDDQFSVERPDGSNFTLKIRSTKLEDSAMYFCASSGSLGMTDTQYFGPGTRLTVL.

This clonotype was seen a handful of times. This rearrangement joins TRBV7-9 to TRBJ2-2; D possibly matches TRBD1 or TRBD2 (5 bases each). V gave up 5 bases and J gave up 6 bases, with 10 bases separating them. The germline CDR1 and CDR2 sequences are SEHNR and FQNEAQ (reference sequence). CDR3 length: 13 amino acids. The CDR3 DNA reads as TGTGCCAGCAGCCGCCCGGGACCCGGGGAGCTGTTTTTT. Its protein is CASSRPGPGELFF.

This clonotype was seen more than once but under ten times. The chain recombines TRBV27 with TRBJ2-2, with 7 bases aligning to TRBD1. Germline V gene sequence: CDR1 MNHEY, CDR2 SMNVEV (reference sequence). Trimming cost V 7 bases and J 0 bases; bases outside gene matches: 17. The CDR3 is 19 residues long. The CDR3 here is CASNFPPPDRDSNTGELFF. The CDR3 DNA reads as TGTGCCAGCAATTTCCCCCCCCCCGACAGGGATTCGAACACCGGGGAGCTGTTTTTT.

The genes are TRBV19 and TRBJ2-7; TRBD2 aligns across 10 bases. In germline, CDR1 is LNHDA, CDR2 SQIVND (reference sequence). CDR3 length: 16 residues. Trimming removed 5 bases from V and 3 bases from J; junction bases left unmatched: 10. The CDR3 DNA reads as TGTGCCAGTAGTCTCTCCTCTAGCGGGAGATACTACGAGCAGTACTTC. Protein: CASSLSSSGRYYEQYF.

With respect to this clonotype: This may arise from a read error, as a much more abundant clone is one base away. The chain has TRBV5-4 and TRBJ1-1; a possible D gene is TRBD1 (5 bases). Germline V gene sequence: CDR1 SGHNT, CDR2 YYREEE (reference sequence). V lost 2 bases and J lost 5, with 16 bases in between. The length of the CDR3 is 15 residues. The CDR3: CASSLGRVDRTEAFF. CDR3 nucleotide sequence: TGTGCCAGCAGCTTAGGCAGGGTGGATCGGACTGAAGCTTTCTTT.

CDR3 DNA: TGTGCCACCAGCAGAGATTTTGGCCTAGCAACGATCACAGATACGCAGTATTTT. Translated: CATSRDFGLATITDTQYF. This chain joins TRBV15 and TRBJ2-3; D is possibly TRBD2 (5 bases). The CDR3 runs to 18 residues. Per germline, CDR1 LNHNV and CDR2 YYDKDF (reference sequence). Trimming removed 0 bases from V and 2 bases from J, with 18 bases in between.

A few counts support this clonotype. This chain joins TRBV24-1 and TRBJ1-1; the D is unclear. Trimming stripped 3 bases from V and 7 bases from J, with 5 bases between. The CDR3 is 11 residues long. The V gene's germline CDR1 is KGHDR and CDR2 SFDVKD. The CDR3 bases are TGTGCCACCAGTGATGGGGTTGAAGCTTTCTTT. Residues: CATSDGVEAFF.

This clonotype was recorded at least ten times. This chain joins TRBV5-8 and TRBJ2-4; possible D gene TRBD2, 5 bases. V was shortened by 0 bases and J by 3 bases, with 10 bases between the two germline ends. There are 15 residues in the CDR3. Germline CDR1 is SGHTS and CDR2 is YDEGEE. CDR3 nucleotide sequence: TGTGCCAGCAGCTTGGGTTACGGAGGCAAAAACATTCAGTACTTC. This translates into CASSLGYGGKNIQYF.

The chain couples TRBV27 to TRBJ2-5; either TRBD1 or TRBD2 may fit D (5 bases each). This CDR3 has 14 amino acids. The V gene lost 3 bases and the J gene lost 5 bases, with 13 bases spanning the gap. Germline V gives CDR1 MNHEY, CDR2 SMNVEV (reference sequence). In DNA, the CDR3 is TGTGCCAGCAGTTTGGGGGTTTCGGGCGAGACCCAGTACTTC. Its translation is CASSLGVSGETQYF.